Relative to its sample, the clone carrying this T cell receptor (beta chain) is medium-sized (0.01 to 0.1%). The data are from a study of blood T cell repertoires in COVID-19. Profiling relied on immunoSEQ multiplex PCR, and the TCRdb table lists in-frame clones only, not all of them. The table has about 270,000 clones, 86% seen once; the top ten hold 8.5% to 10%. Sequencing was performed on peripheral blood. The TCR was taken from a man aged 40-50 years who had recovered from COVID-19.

The CDR3 loop reads CASSVEATGTYEQYF. The CDR3 DNA follows: TGTGCCAGCAGCGTAGAGGCGACAGGGACCTACGAGCAGTACTTC. This rearrangement joins TRBV9 to TRBJ2-7, with 7 positions matching TRBD1. This CDR3 contains 15 residues. V gave up 0 bases and J gave up 2 bases; unmatched junction bases: 5. The V gene's germline CDR1 is SGDLS and CDR2 YYNGEE.